The clone carrying this T cell receptor (beta chain) has ten or more counts. Its antigen remains unknown. The data are from a study of CD8 T cells in ankylosing spondylitis. Study-wide findings and caveats: Clones tied to disease were said to be significantly enriched in matched ankylosing spondylitis synovial fluid.

Germline lookup yields CDR1 MNHEY and CDR2 SVGAGI. The CDR3 loop spans 12 amino acids. Between the trimmed V and J ends, which lost 5 bases and 6 bases, there was a span of 11 bases. Via MiXCR, TCRdb re-called the 5' RACE reads, giving one row per CDR3 protein. The top ten clones hold around 8.4% of a sample with around 330,000 distinct CDR3 sequences, around 10% of them seen once. The chain uses TRBV6-5 and TRBJ2-7; perhaps TRBD2 as D (5 bases). The sequence came from a female donor with ankylosing spondylitis or in good health (not recorded which). The specimen was blood, either unsorted or a sorted T cell fraction (not recorded which). CDR3 DNA sequence: TGTGCCAGCAGTCTTAGAGGGCGCGAGCAGTACTTC. This codes for CASSLRGREQYF.